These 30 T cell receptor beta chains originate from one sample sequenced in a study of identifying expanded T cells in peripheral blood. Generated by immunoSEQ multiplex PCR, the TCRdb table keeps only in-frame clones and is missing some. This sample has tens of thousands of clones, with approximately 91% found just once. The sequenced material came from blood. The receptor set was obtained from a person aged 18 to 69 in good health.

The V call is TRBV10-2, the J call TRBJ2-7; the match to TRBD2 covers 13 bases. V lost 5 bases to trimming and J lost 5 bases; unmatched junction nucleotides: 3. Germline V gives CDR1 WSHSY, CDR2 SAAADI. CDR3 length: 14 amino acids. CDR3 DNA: TGCGCCAGCAGTAGGACTAGCGGGAGCCACGAGCAGTACTTC. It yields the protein CASSRTSGSHEQYF.

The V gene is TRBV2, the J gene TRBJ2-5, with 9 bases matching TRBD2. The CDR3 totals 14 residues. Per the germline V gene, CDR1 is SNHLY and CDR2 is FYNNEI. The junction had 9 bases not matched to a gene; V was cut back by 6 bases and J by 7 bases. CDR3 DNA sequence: TGTGCCAGCAGCAGGACTAGCGAGAGTGGGACCCAGTACTTC. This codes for CASSRTSESGTQYF.

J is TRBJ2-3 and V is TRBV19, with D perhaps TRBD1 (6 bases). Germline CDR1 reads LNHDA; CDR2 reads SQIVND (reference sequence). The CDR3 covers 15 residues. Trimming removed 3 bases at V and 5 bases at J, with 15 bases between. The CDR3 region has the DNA TGTGCCAGTAGTATTAAACAGGGTGGGAAAGATACGCAGTATTTT. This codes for CASSIKQGGKDTQYF.

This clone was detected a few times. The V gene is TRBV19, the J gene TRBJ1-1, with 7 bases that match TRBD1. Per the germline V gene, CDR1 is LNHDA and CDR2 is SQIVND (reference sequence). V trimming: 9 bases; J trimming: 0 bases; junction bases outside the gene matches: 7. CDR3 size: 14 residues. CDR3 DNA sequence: TGTGCCAGCTACAGACAGGGACTGAACACTGAAGCTTTCTTT. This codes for CASYRQGLNTEAFF.

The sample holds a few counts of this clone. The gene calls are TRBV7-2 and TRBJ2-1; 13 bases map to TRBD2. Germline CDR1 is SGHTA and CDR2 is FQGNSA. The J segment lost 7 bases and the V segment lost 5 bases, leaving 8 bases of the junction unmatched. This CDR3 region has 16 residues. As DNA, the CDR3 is TGTGCCAGCAGCACTACTAGCGGGGGGGCCTGGAATGAGCAGTTCTTC. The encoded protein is CASSTTSGGAWNEQFF.

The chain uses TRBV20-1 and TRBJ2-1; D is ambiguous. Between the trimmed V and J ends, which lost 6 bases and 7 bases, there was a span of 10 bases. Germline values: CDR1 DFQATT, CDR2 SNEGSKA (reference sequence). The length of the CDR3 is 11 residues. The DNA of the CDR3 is TGCAGTGCGGCCTGGGGAAATGAGCAGTTCTTC. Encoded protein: CSAAWGNEQFF.

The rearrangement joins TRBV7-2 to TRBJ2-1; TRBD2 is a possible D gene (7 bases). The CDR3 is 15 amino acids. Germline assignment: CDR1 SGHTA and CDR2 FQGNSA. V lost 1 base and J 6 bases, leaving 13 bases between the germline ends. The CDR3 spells CASSLVGGGGNEQFF. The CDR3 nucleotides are TGTGCCAGCAGCTTAGTGGGGGGCGGGGGCAATGAGCAGTTCTTC. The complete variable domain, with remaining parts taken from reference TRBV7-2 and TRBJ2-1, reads GAGVSQSPSNKVTEKGKDVELRCDPISGHTALYWYRQSLGQGLEFLIYFQGNSAPDKSGLPSDRFSAERTGGSVSTLTIQRTQQEDSAVYLCASSLVGGGGNEQFFGPGTRLTVL.

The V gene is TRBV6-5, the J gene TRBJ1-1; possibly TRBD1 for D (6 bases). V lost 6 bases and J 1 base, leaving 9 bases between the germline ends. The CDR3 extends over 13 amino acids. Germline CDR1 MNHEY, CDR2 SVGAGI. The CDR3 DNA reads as TGTGCCAGCAGCCGGGGACAGAACACTGAAGCTTTCTTT. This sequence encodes CASSRGQNTEAFF.

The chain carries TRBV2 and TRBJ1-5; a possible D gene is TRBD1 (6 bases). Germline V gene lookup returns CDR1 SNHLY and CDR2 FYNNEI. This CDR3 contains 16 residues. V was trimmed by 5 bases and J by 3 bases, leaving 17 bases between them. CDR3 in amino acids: CASSKSRQALNQPQHF. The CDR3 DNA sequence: TGTGCCAGCAGTAAGAGTCGACAGGCGCTCAATCAGCCCCAGCATTTT.

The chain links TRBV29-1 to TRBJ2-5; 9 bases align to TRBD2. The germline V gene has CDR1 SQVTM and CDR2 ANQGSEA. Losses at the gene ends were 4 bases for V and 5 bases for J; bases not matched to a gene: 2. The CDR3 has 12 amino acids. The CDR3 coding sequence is TGCAGCGTTGCCGGGACTAGCGAGACCCAGTACTTC. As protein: CSVAGTSETQYF.

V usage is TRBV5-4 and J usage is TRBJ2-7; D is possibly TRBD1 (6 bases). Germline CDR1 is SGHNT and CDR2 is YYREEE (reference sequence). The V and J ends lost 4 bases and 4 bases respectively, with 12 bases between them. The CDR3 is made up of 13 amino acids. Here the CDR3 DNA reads TGTGCCAGCAGCCCCTGGACAGCTTACGAGCAGTACTTC. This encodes CASSPWTAYEQYF. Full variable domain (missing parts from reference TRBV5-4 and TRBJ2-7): ETGVTQSPTHLIKTRGQQVTLRCSSQSGHNTVSWYQQALGQGPQFIFQYYREEENGRGNFPPRFSGLQFPNYSSELNVNALELDDSALYLCASSPWTAYEQYFGPGTRLTVT.

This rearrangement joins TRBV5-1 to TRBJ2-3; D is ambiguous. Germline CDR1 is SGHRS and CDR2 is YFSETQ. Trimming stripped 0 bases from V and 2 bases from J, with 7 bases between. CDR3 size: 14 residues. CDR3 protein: CASSLVGYTDTQYF. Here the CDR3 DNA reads TGCGCCAGCAGCTTGGTAGGATACACAGATACGCAGTATTTT.

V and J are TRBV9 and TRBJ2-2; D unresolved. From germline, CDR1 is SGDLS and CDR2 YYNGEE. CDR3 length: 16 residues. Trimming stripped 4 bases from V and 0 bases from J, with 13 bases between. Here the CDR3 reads CASSPYLGTNTGELFF. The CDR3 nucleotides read TGTGCCAGCAGCCCCTATCTGGGGACGAACACCGGGGAGCTGTTTTTT.

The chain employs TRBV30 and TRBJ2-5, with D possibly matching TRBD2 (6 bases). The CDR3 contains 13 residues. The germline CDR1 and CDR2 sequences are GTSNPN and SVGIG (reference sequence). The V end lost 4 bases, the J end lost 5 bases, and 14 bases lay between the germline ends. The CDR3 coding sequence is TGTGCCTGGAACCAAGGGGCGGGGGAGACCCAGTACTTC. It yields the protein CAWNQGAGETQYF.

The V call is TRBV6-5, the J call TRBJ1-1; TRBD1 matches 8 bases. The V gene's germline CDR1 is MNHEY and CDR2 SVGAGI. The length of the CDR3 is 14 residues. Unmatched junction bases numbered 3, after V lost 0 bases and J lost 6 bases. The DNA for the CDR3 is TGTGCCAGCAGTTACTCAACAGGGGGAGCTGAAGCTTTCTTT. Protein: CASSYSTGGAEAFF.

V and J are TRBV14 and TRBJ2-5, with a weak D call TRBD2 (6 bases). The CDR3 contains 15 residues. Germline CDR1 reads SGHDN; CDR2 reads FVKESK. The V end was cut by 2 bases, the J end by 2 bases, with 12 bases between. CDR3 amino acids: CASSQLRDFQETQYF. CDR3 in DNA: TGTGCCAGCAGCCAACTCCGGGACTTTCAAGAGACCCAGTACTTC.

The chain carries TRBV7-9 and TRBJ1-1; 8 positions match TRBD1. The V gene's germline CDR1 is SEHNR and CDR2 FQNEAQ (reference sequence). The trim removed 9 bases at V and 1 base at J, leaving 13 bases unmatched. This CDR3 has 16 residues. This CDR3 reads CASTPTGGFGNTEAFF. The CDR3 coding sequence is TGTGCCAGTACGCCCACAGGGGGGTTTGGGAACACTGAAGCTTTCTTT. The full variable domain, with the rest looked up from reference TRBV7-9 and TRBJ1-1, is DTGVSQNPRHKITKRGQNVTFRCDPISEHNRLYWYRQTLGQGPEFLTYFQNEAQLEKSRLLSDRFSAERPKGSFSTLEIQRTEQGDSAMYLCASTPTGGFGNTEAFFGQGTRLTVV.

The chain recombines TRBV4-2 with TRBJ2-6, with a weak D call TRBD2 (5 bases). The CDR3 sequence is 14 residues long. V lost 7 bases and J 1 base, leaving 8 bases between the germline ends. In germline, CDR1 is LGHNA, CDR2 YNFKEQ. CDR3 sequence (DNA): TGTGCCAGCAAGGGAGCGTCTGGGGCCAACGTCCTGACTTTC. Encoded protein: CASKGASGANVLTF.

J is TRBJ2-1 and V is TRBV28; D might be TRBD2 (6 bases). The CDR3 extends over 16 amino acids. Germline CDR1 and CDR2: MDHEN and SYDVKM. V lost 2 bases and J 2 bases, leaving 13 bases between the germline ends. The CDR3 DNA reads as TGTGCCAGCAGTTTACCCAGCTCGGGGGCCTACAATGAGCAGTTCTTC. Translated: CASSLPSSGAYNEQFF.

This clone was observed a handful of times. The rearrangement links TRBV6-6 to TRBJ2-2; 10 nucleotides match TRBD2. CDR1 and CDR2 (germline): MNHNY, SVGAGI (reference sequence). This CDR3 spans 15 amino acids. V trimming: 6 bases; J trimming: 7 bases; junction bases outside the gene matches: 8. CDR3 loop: CASSPTSGAYGELFF. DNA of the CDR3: TGTGCCAGCAGCCCTACTAGCGGGGCGTACGGGGAGCTGTTTTTT.

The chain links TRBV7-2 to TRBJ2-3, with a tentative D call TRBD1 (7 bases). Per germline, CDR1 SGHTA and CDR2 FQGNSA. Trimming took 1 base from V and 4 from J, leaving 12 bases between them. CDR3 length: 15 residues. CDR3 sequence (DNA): TGTGCCAGCAGCTTAGGTGGAGGGGGCGCAGATACGCAGTATTTT. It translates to CASSLGGGGADTQYF.

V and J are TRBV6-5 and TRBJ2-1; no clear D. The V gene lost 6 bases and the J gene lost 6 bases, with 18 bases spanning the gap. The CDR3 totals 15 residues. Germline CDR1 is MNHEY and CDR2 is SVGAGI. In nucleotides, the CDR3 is TGTGCCAGCAGGAGACAATTCCAGACCATCAATGAGCAGTTCTTC. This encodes CASRRQFQTINEQFF.

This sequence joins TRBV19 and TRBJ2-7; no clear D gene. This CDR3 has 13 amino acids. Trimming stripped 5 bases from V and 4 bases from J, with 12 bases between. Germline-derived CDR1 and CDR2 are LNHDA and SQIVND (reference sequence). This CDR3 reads CASSPWLGYEQYF. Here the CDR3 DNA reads TGTGCCAGTAGTCCCTGGCTAGGTTACGAGCAGTACTTC. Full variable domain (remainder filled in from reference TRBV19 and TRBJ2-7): DGGITQSPKYLFRKEGQNVTLSCEQNLNHDAMYWYRQDPGQGLRLIYYSQIVNDFQKGDIAEGYSVSREKKESFPLTVTSAQKNPTAFYLCASSPWLGYEQYFGPGTRLTVT.

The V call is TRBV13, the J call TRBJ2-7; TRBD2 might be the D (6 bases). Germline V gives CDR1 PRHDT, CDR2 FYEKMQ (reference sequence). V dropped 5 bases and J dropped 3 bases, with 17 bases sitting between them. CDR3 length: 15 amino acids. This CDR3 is CASSPQGSGYYEQYF. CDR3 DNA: TGTGCCAGCAGCCCCCAGGGTAGCGGTTACTACGAGCAGTACTTC.

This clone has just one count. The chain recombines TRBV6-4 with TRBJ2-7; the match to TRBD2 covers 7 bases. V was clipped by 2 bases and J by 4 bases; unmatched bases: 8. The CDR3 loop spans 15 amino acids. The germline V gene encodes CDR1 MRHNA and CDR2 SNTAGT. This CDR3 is CASSDAQGGGYEQYF. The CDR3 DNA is TGTGCCAGCAGTGACGCGCAAGGCGGGGGTTACGAGCAGTACTTC.

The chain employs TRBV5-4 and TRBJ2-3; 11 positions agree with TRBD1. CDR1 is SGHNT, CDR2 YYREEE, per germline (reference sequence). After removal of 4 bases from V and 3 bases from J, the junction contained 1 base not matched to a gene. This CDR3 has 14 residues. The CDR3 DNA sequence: TGTGCCAGCAGCGGACAGGGGGCTACAGATACGCAGTATTTT. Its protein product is CASSGQGATDTQYF.

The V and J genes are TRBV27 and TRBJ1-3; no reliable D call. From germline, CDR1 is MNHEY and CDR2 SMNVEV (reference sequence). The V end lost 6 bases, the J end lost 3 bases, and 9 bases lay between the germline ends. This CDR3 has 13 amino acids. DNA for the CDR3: TGTGCCAGCAGGCAGGACCGTGGAAACACCATATATTTT. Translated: CASRQDRGNTIYF.

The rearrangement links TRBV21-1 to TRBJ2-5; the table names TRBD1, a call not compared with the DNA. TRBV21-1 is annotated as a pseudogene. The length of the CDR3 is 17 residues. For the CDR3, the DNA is TGTGCCAGCAGCAAAGTTTGGTTTGGAGACAGGCGAGAGACCCAGTACTTC. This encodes CASSKVWFGDRRETQYF.

The CDR3 bases are TGTGCCAGCAGTGAGACTAGCGGGAGGTACGAGCAGTACTTC. As protein: CASSETSGRYEQYF. The chain couples TRBV6-1 to TRBJ2-7; 13 positions agree with TRBD2. V trimming: 3 bases; J trimming: 4 bases; junction bases outside the gene matches: 0. Germline V gene sequence: CDR1 MNHNS, CDR2 SASEGT. The CDR3 has 14 amino acids.

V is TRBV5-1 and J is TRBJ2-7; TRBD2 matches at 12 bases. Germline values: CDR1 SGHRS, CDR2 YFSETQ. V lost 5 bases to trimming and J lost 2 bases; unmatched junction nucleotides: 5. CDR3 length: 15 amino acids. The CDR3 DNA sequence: TGCGCCAGCAGTTTGACTAGCGGGGGAGCCTACGAGCAGTACTTC. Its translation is CASSLTSGGAYEQYF. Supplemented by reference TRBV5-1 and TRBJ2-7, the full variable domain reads KAGVTQTPRYLIKTRGQQVTLSCSPISGHRSVSWYQQTPGQGLQFLFEYFSETQRNKGNFPGRFSGRQFSNSRSEMNVSTLELGDSALYLCASSLTSGGAYEQYFGPGTRLTVT.